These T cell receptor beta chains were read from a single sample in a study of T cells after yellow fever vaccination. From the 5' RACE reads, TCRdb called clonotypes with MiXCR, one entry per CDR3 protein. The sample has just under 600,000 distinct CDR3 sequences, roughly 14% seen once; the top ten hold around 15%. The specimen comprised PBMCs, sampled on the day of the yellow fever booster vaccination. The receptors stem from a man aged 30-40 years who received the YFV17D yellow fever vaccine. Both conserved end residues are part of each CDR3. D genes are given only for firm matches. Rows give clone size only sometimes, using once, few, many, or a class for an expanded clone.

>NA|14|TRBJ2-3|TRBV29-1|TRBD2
CSVDPSGSTDTQYF
TGCAGCGTCGACCCTAGCGGGAGCACAGATACGCAGTATTTT
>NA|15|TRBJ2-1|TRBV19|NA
CASSMGTLSYNEQFF
TGTGCCAGTAGTATGGGCACCCTCTCCTACAATGAGCAGTTCTTC
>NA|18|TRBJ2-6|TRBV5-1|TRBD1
CASSFPRQGRSGANVLTF
TGCGCCAGCAGCTTTCCCAGACAGGGTAGGTCTGGGGCCAACGTCCTGACTTTC
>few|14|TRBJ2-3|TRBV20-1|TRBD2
CSAGGRARTDTQYF
TGCAGTGCAGGCGGGAGGGCTCGCACAGATACGCAGTATTTT
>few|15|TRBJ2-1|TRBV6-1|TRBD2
CASSNSGRAYNEQFF
TGTGCCAGCAGTAATAGCGGGAGGGCATACAATGAGCAGTTCTTC
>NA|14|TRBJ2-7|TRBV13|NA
CASSLVADTYEQYF
TGTGCCAGCAGCTTAGTGGCGGATACCTACGAGCAGTACTTC
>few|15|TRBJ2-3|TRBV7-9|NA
CASSPRQASTDTQYF
TGTGCCAGCAGCCCGAGACAGGCTAGCACAGATACGCAGTATTTT
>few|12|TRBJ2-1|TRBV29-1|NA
CSVEGEVGTKFF
TGCAGCGTTGAAGGGGAGGTAGGAACAAAATTCTTC
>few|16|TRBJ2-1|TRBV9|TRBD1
CASSLSGQGSYNEQFF
TGTGCCAGCAGCCTAAGCGGACAGGGCTCCTACAATGAGCAGTTCTTC
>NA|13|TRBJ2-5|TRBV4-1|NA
CASSQDPLDTQYF
TGCGCCAGCAGCCAAGACCCCCTAGATACCCAGTACTTC
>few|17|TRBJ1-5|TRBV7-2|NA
CASSPSGGLISNQPQHF
TGTGCCAGCAGCCCGTCGGGTGGGCTGATTAGCAATCAGCCCCAGCATTTT
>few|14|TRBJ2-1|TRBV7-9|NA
CASSIYGTLNEQFF
TGTGCCAGCAGCATTTACGGGACCCTTAATGAGCAGTTCTTC
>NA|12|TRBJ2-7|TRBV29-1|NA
CSVGRERSEQYF
TGCAGCGTTGGCAGGGAGAGAAGCGAGCAGTACTTC
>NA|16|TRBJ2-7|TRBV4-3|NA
CASSQGLQGRLNEQYF
TGCGCCAGCAGCCAAGGGTTGCAGGGGAGGTTGAACGAGCAGTACTTC
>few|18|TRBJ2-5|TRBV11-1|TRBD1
CASSPGTGVYYILRTQYF
TGTGCCAGCAGCCCCGGGACAGGGGTTTACTATATTCTTCGGACCCAGTACTTC
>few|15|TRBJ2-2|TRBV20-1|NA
CSARAGSWGSGELFF
TGCAGTGCTAGAGCCGGGAGTTGGGGATCCGGGGAGCTGTTTTTT
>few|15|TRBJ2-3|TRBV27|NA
CASSYPGAPGNTQYF
TGTGCCAGCAGTTATCCGGGGGCTCCCGGCAATACGCAGTATTTT
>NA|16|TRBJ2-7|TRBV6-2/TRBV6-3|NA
CASRYARGKGSYEQYF
TGTGCCAGCAGATACGCCAGGGGTAAGGGCTCCTACGAGCAGTACTTC
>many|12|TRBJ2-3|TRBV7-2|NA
CASSLAADTQYF
TGTGCCAGCAGCTTAGCGGCAGATACGCAGTATTTT
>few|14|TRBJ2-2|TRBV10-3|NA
CAISNSVTTGELFF
TGTGCCATCAGTAATAGCGTGACCACCGGGGAGCTGTTTTTT
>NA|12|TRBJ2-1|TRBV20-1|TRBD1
CSAGTGINEQFF
TGCAGTGCAGGGACAGGCATCAATGAGCAGTTCTTC
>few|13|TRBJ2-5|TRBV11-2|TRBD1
CASSPRDRGGQYF
TGTGCCAGCAGCCCCCGGGACAGGGGAGGCCAGTACTTC
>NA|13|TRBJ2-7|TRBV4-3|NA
CASSQEEFSEQYF
TGCGCCAGCAGCCAGGAGGAGTTCTCCGAGCAGTACTTC
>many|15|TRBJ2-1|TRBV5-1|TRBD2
CASSLAAGGPVEQFF
TGCGCCAGCAGCTTGGCGGCGGGAGGGCCGGTTGAGCAGTTCTTC
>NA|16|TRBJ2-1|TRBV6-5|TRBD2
CASSYFPYRTSGRLFF
TGTGCCAGCAGTTACTTCCCTTACCGGACTAGCGGGAGATTGTTCTTC
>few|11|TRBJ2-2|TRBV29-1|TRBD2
CSTGRGGELFF
TGCAGCACTGGGAGGGGCGGGGAGCTGTTTTTT
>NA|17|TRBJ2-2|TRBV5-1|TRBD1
CASSLPRQGENTGELFF
TGCGCCAGCAGCTTGCCCCGACAGGGAGAGAACACCGGGGAGCTGTTTTTT
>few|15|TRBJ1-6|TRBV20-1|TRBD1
CSARVLTGRDSPLHF
TGCAGTGCTAGAGTTCTGACAGGGAGGGACTCACCCCTCCACTTT
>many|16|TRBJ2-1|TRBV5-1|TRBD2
CASSWGGTSGMIEQFF
TGCGCCAGCAGCTGGGGGGGGACTAGCGGGATGATTGAGCAGTTCTTC
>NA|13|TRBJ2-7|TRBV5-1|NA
CASSLEAALEQYF
TGCGCCAGCAGCTTGGAGGCGGCTCTAGAGCAGTACTTC
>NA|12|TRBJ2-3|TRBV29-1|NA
CSVRAGEDTQYF
TGCAGCGTTCGAGCGGGCGAAGATACGCAGTATTTT
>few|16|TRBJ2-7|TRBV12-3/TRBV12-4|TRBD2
CASSDASGTTSYEQYF
TGTGCCAGCAGTGACGCTTCCGGGACTACCTCCTACGAGCAGTACTTC
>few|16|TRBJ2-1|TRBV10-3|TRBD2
CAITAESSGNYNEQFF
TGTGCCATCACCGCGGAATCTAGCGGGAACTACAATGAGCAGTTCTTC
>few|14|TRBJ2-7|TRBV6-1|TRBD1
CASSGRDRVSEQYF
TGTGCCAGCAGTGGCCGGGACAGGGTATCCGAGCAGTACTTC
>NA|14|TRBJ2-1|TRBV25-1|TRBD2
CASSESTSGRSAFF
TGTGCCAGCAGTGAATCAACGAGCGGGAGGTCCGCGTTCTTC
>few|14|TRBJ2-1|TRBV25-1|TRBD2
CASQEPGLNNEQFF
TGTGCCAGCCAGGAACCGGGACTAAACAATGAGCAGTTCTTC
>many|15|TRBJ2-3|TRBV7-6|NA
CASSLVRGLGDTQYF
TGTGCCAGCAGCTTAGTTAGGGGCCTGGGGGATACGCAGTATTTT
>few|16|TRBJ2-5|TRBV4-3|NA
CASSQGALHFQETQYF
TGCGCCAGCAGCCAAGGCGCTCTTCACTTCCAAGAGACCCAGTACTTC
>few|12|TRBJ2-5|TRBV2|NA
CASSVQKETQYF
TGTGCCAGCAGTGTACAGAAAGAGACCCAGTACTTC
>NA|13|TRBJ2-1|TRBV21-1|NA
CASSKAGSNEQFF
TGTGCCAGCAGCAAAGCCGGATCGAATGAGCAGTTCTTC
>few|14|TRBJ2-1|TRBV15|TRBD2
CATSAKRENYEQFF
TGTGCCACCAGCGCCAAGCGGGAGAATTATGAGCAGTTCTTC
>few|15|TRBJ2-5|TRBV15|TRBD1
CATSSGQGARETQYF
TGTGCCACCAGTAGTGGACAGGGGGCTAGGGAGACCCAGTACTTC
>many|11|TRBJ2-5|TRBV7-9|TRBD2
CASSSRGAQYF
TGTGCCAGCAGCTCACGGGGGGCCCAGTACTTC
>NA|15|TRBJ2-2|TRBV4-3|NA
CASSGGGLGAGELFF
TGCGCCAGCAGCGGCGGAGGCCTTGGAGCCGGGGAGCTGTTTTTT
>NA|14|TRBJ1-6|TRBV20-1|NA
CSARAWDTSSPLHF
TGCAGTGCTAGAGCGTGGGACACTAGTTCACCCCTCCACTTT